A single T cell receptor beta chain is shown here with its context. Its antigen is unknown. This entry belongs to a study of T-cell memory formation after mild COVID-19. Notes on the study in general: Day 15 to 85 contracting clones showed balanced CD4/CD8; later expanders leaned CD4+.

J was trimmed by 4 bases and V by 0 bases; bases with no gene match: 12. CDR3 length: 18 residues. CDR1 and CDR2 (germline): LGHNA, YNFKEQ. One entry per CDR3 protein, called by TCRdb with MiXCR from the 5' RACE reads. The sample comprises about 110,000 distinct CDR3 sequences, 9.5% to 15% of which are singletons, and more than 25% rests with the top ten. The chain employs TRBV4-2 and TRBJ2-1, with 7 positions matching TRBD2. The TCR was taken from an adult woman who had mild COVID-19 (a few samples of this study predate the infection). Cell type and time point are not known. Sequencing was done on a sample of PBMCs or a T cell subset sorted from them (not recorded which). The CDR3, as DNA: TGTGCCAGCAGCCAAGAAGTCGCGGCTAGCGGAGATTACAATGAGCAGTTCTTC. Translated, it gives CASSQEVAASGDYNEQFF.